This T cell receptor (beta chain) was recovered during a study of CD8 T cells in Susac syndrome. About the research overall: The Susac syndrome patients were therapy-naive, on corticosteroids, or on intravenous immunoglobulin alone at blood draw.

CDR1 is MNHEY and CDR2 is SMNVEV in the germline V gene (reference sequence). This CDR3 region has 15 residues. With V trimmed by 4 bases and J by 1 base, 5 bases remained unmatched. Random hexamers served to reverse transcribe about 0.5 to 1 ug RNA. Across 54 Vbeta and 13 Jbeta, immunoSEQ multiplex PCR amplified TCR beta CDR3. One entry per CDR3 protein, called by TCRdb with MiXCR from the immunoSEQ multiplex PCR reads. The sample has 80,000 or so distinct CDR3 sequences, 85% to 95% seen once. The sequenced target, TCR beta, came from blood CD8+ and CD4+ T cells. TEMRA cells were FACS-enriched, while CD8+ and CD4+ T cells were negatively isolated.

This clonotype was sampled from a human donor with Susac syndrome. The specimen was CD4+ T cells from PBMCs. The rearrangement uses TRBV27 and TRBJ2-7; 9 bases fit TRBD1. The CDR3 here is CASSSAGTGSYEQYF. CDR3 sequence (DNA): TGTGCCAGCAGTTCCGCCGGGACAGGGTCCTACGAGCAGTACTTC.